This T cell receptor beta chain stems from a study of T-cell reconstitution after alpha-beta-depleted transplantation in children. Regarding the study as a whole: T-cell counts and diversity at one year following transplant were attributed mainly to newly produced T cells. Surviving recipient T cells and thymic progenitors underlay high day-60 TCRbeta diversity in some patients. By about two months after transplant, alpha-beta T cells reportedly arose from several hundred graft clones that had expanded.

The CDR3 has 15 residues. The germline V gene has CDR1 LNHDA and CDR2 SQIVND (reference sequence). V lost 3 bases and J 2 bases, leaving 13 bases between the germline ends. Concerning this clonotype itself: What it binds is not known.

Unique molecular identifiers were used in preparing the TCRbeta library. Each CDR3 protein is one row after TCRdb ran MiXCR on the PCR reads. The sample consists of approximately 500,000 distinct CDR3 sequences, about 10% of them appearing once. This clonotype was obtained from a child under 10 years old with inherited bone marrow failure, due to receive a stem cell transplant. The J gene is TRBJ1-1, the V gene TRBV19; D is possibly TRBD1 (6 bases). Sequencing used PBMCs, obtained before TCRalphabeta/CD19-depleted stem cell transplant. The CDR3 region has the DNA TGTGCCAGTAGTATGGGCCGGGACAAAAACACTGAAGCTTTCTTT. It specifies CASSMGRDKNTEAFF.